This note documents a single TCR beta chain sequence. Its antigen target is currently unknown. Base qualities were left out, and no much larger clone turns up one base away. The data belong to a study of T cell clones after liver transplantation (dated by TCRdb to between 2019 and 2020). Study-wide context: The samples were obtained from ITN030ST, a randomized trial that attempted immunosuppression withdrawal within 2 years after liver transplantation. Donor-reactive T cell clones were identified by TCRbeta sequencing following a pre-transplant mixed lymphocyte reaction and were subsequently tracked in post-transplant blood. As an antigen-independent comparator for the donor-reactive sequences, third party-reactive TCRbeta sequences from pre-transplant MLRs were identified as well. Of the eight recipients, three were HCV-positive, while the remaining recipients had been transplanted for non-autoimmune, non-viral indications. No induction therapy was given to the subjects, and standard immunosuppression was administered until randomization at 12-24 months post-transplant. To count as tolerant, a recipient had to stay completely off immunosuppression for at least one year without liver enzymes climbing beyond twice the upper limit of normal. Blood samples were collected pre-transplant, pre-randomization before withdrawal, and post-randomization after either full withdrawal or failed withdrawal. A cohort of 8 liver transplant recipients was studied, of whom 3 were classified as tolerant and 5 as non-tolerant.

Study-wide conclusions, independent of this receptor: Because allograft tissue specimens were not available, migration of donor-reactive T cells into the graft, rather than deletion, may have occurred. After accounting for repertoire turnover, donor-reactive detection was significantly reduced in 7 of 8 subjects for CD4 and 8 of 8 for CD8. Donor-reactive sequences declined more than third party-reactive ones, suggesting partial antigen-specific deletion unrelated to withdrawal success. Circulating donor-reactive CD4 TCRbeta sequences fell significantly post-transplant in 5 of 8 subjects, irrespective of tolerance or HCV status. In two subjects, low numbers of available donor cells limited the measurable donor-reactive repertoire. Conclusions were preliminary, limited by small, heterogeneous patient numbers and non-standardized post-transplant time points.

Frozen genomic DNA underwent high-throughput TCRbeta CDR3 sequencing by immunoSEQ, including PCR amplification, mapping, bias correction and internal controls. The authors' analysis ran thus. Productive rearrangements were retained, and unique TCRbeta sequences were defined by the CDR3 nucleotide sequence together with the V and J gene. A sequence counted as donor-reactive only if the sequence showed at least 5-fold expansion in CFSE-low cells compared with unstimulated pre-transplant cells and had a frequency of at least 0.01%. Minimum frequency thresholds were set for each subject based on the unstimulated sample with the lowest template count, ensuring at least 90% detection power. Jensen-Shannon divergence between the top 1000 TCRbeta sequences after and before transplant was used to measure repertoire turnover. Two-sided Fisher's exact tests were used to test for changes in the detection of donor-reactive sequences. TCRdb limited this immuneACCESS table to in-frame rearrangements with V and J called. A share of clones is missing; checked studies link under half to unresolved V genes, and the rest is unexplained. V, J and clone size reflect that table, while D and trimming were determined from the DNA. The sample table contains 65,000 to 80,000 clones; only one count was recorded for 75% to 90% of them. The leading ten clones occupy less than 3% of the sample.

Relative to germline, V is 4 bases shorter and J is 2 bases shorter, with 8 bases between their ends. The CDR3 covers 13 residues, taking in both the cysteine and the phenylalanine. Here the CDR3 DNA is all that survives: 39 bases in frame from base 1. CDR1 and CDR2 are read off the germline V gene as SGHDN and FVKESK. Thawed unstimulated PBMCs were stained for CD3, CD4 and CD8 and FACS-sorted into CD3+CD4+ and CD3+CD8+ populations. All 8 studied subjects were randomized to withdrawal of immunosuppression. Genomic DNA was isolated with the Qiagen DNeasy Blood and Tissue Kit. Sequencing was performed on CD4+ T cells from blood, taken at the 22-month timepoint. Recombination connected TRBV14 to TRBJ2-5, with the D gene not clear enough to name. The clonotype comes from a human patient who received a liver transplant. Post transplant, some T cells may arise from the graft donor. The CDR3 here reads CASSRSLQETQYF. At the DNA level, the sequence is TGTGCCAGCAGCCGGTCTCTTCAAGAGACCCAGTACTTC.